Listed here is a single TCR beta chain. Antigen: not known. These data come from a study of T-cell memory formation after mild COVID-19. Across the study: Each donor largely had its own TCR clusters.

Constant-segment primers and 5'RACE yielded cDNA libraries for TCR alpha and TCR beta, each carrying sample barcodes and UMIs. One entry per CDR3 protein results from TCRdb running MiXCR on the 5' RACE reads. The data contain 150,000 or so distinct CDR3 sequences, roughly 31% of them singletons. The germline gives CDR1 LNHNV, CDR2 YYDKDF (reference sequence). The length of the CDR3 is 15 residues. Trimming left V 5 bases short and J 8 bases short, with 20 bases between. General study points: Those CD4+ clones that contracted were mainly in CM and EM (CD8+ ones in EMRA). Prior to infection, memory already included some responding clones, suggesting cross-reactive memory joined.

V is TRBV15 and J is TRBJ2-3; maybe TRBD2 (6 bases). The material sequenced was PBMCs or a T cell subset sorted from them (not recorded which). This sequence originates from an adult woman who had mild COVID-19 (a few samples of this study predate the infection). Cell type and time point are not known. DNA for the CDR3: TGTGCCACCAGCCGCCCGCCGACTAGATCCCCTACGCAGTATTTT. Protein: CATSRPPTRSPTQYF.